The clone carrying this T cell receptor beta chain was observed a few times. The data belong to a study of blood T cell repertoires in COVID-19. In the original analysis: From reference gene primer amplification, estimates of nucleated cell counts were derived. Measured with immunoSEQ multiplex PCR; TCRdb has only the in-frame clones, and not every one. V and J calls and clone size are those listed in that table; D and trimming were worked out from the DNA. This sample carries around 170,000 clones, roughly 88% of them seen once, and the ten largest clones take 2.5% to 3.5%. The clonotype originates from a woman between 55 and 75 years old with acute or convalescent COVID-19. Material: peripheral blood.

The CDR3 DNA reads as TGCGCCAGCAGCCAAGGGACTAGCGGGCGGTACAATGAGCAGTTCTTC. Protein sequence: CASSQGTSGRYNEQFF. V usage is TRBV4-3 and J usage is TRBJ2-1; 11 nucleotides line up with TRBD2. This CDR3 region has 16 residues. Germline assignment: CDR1 LGHNA and CDR2 YSLEER. V dropped 1 base and J dropped 4; count of bases not matched to a gene: 3.